This passage covers 26 T cell receptor beta chains from one sample sequenced in a study of cytomegalovirus exposure and HLA in healthy donors. A multiplex PCR was run with 60 Vbeta primers and 13 Jbeta primers. TCRdb's copy holds only in-frame clones and misses some; the assay was immunoSEQ multiplex PCR. The sample contains about 210,000 clones, just under 80% of which appear only once. The material sequenced was PBMCs. Receptors were obtained from a boy under 18 in good health and CMV-seronegative.

This chain connects TRBV7-6 to TRBJ2-2; a possible D gene is TRBD2 (7 bases). Germline V gene lookup returns CDR1 SGHVS and CDR2 FNYEAQ. This CDR3 contains 16 residues. V was cut by 1 base and J by 3 bases, with 12 bases left in between. DNA for the CDR3: TGTGCCAGCAGCTTAGATCGGGGGGCGTACACCGGGGAGCTGTTTTTT. Protein sequence: CASSLDRGAYTGELFF.

The rearrangement joins TRBV30 to TRBJ2-2; TRBD2 matches at 15 bases. The CDR3 covers 16 residues. Germline CDR1 reads GTSNPN; CDR2 reads SVGIG (reference sequence). J lost 5 bases, V lost 4 bases, and 5 bases had no gene match. CDR3 sequence: CAWTWTSGRETGELFF. The CDR3 bases are TGTGCCTGGACCTGGACTAGCGGGAGGGAAACCGGGGAGCTGTTTTTT. Drawing the rest from reference TRBV30 and TRBJ2-2, the complete variable domain is SQTIHQWPATLVQPVGSPLSLECTVEGTSNPNLYWYRQAAGRGLQLLFYSVGIGQISSEVPQNLSASRPQDRQFILSSKKLLLSDSGFYLCAWTWTSGRETGELFFGEGSRLTVL.

The chain carries TRBV11-2 and TRBJ2-1; weak D call: TRBD2 (5 bases). The ends were cut back, 5 bases at V and 2 bases at J, with 13 bases in the middle. The length of the CDR3 is 15 residues. Germline CDR1 and CDR2: SGHAT and FQNNGV. CDR3 residues: CASSPILDPYNEQFF. The CDR3 DNA reads as TGTGCCAGCAGCCCGATACTAGATCCCTACAATGAGCAGTTCTTC.

This clone was detected only a few times. The chain recombines TRBV12-5 with TRBJ2-7; D is undetermined. The CDR3 is 14 amino acids. CDR1 and CDR2 (germline): LGHNT, FRNRAP. Trimming pared 2 bases from V and 5 bases from J, leaving 13 bases between. For the CDR3, the DNA is TGTGCTAGTGGTTTGAACTCCCCCGCCGACGAGCAGTACTTC. Translating gives CASGLNSPADEQYF.

The chain uses TRBV6-5 and TRBJ1-6; D gene ambiguous. The CDR3 spans 14 residues. V lost 8 bases and J 6 bases, leaving 14 bases between the germline ends. CDR1 is MNHEY and CDR2 is SVGAGI in the germline V gene. CDR3 sequence: CASRLHHTNSPLHF. CDR3 nucleotides: TGTGCCAGCCGACTCCACCACACTAATTCACCCCTCCACTTT.

V usage is TRBV29-1 and J usage is TRBJ2-7; 8 positions match TRBD1. The CDR3 has 14 amino acids. Germline lookup yields CDR1 SQVTM and CDR2 ANQGSEA. With 5 bases clipped from V and 9 bases from J, the junction kept 15 bases outside the gene matches. CDR3 region: CSVMVRTGSRGQYF. DNA for the CDR3: TGCAGCGTTATGGTCAGGACAGGGTCTCGGGGGCAGTACTTC.

Here the CDR3 DNA reads TGCGCCAGCAGCTTGGAATCGTCTAGCGGGATAGGGGAGCAGTTCTTC. Its translation: CASSLESSSGIGEQFF. This chain connects TRBV5-1 to TRBJ2-1; 9 bases match TRBD2. V trimming: 0 bases; J trimming: 10 bases; junction bases outside the gene matches: 11. The CDR3 length is 16 residues. Germline assignment: CDR1 SGHRS and CDR2 YFSETQ.

The gene calls are TRBV5-1 and TRBJ1-1, with D perhaps matching TRBD1 (5 bases). The CDR3 has 14 amino acids. Germline V gene lookup returns CDR1 SGHRS and CDR2 YFSETQ. Trimming stripped 0 bases from V and 2 bases from J, with 8 bases between. The CDR3 loop reads CASSLGQINTEAFF. The CDR3 DNA reads as TGCGCCAGCAGCTTGGGACAGATTAACACTGAAGCTTTCTTT.

The genes are TRBV28 and TRBJ2-3; TRBD1 matches at 7 bases. Germline V CDR1 and CDR2: MDHEN, SYDVKM. V lost 7 bases to trimming and J lost 2 bases; unmatched junction nucleotides: 9. CDR3 size: 15 residues. CDR3 residues: CASITDRVATDTQYF. The DNA of the CDR3 is TGTGCCAGCATCACCGACAGGGTTGCCACAGATACGCAGTATTTT.

The chain recombines TRBV5-1 with TRBJ2-2, with 8 bases lining up with TRBD1. The V gene end was trimmed by 4 bases and the J gene end by 4 bases; junction bases not matched to a gene: 6. Per germline, CDR1 SGHRS and CDR2 YFSETQ. This CDR3 spans 15 amino acids. CDR3 DNA sequence: TGCGCCAGCAGCAGGGGACAGGCGACCACCGGGGAGCTGTTTTTT. Translation gives CASSRGQATTGELFF.

The chain uses TRBV7-9 and TRBJ2-3; D unresolved. The germline V and J ends were trimmed by 1 base and 5 bases, with 4 bases remaining between them. This CDR3 is 12 amino acids long. In germline, CDR1 is SEHNR, CDR2 FQNEAQ (reference sequence). CDR3 in DNA: TGTGCCAGCAGCTTAGTTAGAGATACGCAGTATTTT. Translation: CASSLVRDTQYF.

There are a few counts of this clone. This rearrangement joins TRBV13 to TRBJ2-7; possible D gene TRBD1, 5 bases. Germline-derived CDR1 and CDR2 are PRHDT and FYEKMQ (reference sequence). Trimming removed 5 bases from V and 6 bases from J, with 14 bases in between. The CDR3 runs to 13 residues. The CDR3, as DNA: TGTGCCAGCAGCCCCGGACACTCCGGCGAGCAGTACTTC. This gives the protein CASSPGHSGEQYF.

The J gene is TRBJ1-1, the V gene TRBV9; 8 positions agree with TRBD1. Germline lookup yields CDR1 SGDLS and CDR2 YYNGEE. The V and J ends lost 1 base and 4 bases, in that order; junction bases with no gene match: 9. The CDR3 spans 16 residues. DNA for the CDR3: TGTGCCAGCAGCGTAACGACAGGGGAGGCTGGCACTGAAGCTTTCTTT. Its translation: CASSVTTGEAGTEAFF.

The V and J genes are TRBV4-1 and TRBJ2-3; 11 bases match TRBD2. Trimming cost V 3 bases and J 7 bases; bases outside gene matches: 3. Germline CDR1 reads MGHRA; CDR2 reads YSYEKL. CDR3 length equals 14 residues. CDR3 residues: CASSHSGRANTQYF. DNA for the CDR3: TGCGCCAGCAGCCATAGCGGGAGGGCCAATACGCAGTATTTT.

V and J are TRBV9 and TRBJ1-1, with a weak D call TRBD1 (6 bases). The CDR3 runs to 14 residues. Deletions cut 4 bases from V and 1 base from J, with 11 bases between. Germline CDR1 and CDR2: SGDLS and YYNGEE. In DNA form, the CDR3 reads TGTGCCAGCAGCCGGACAGCTCAGAACACTGAAGCTTTCTTT. Protein sequence: CASSRTAQNTEAFF.

This chain links TRBV6-6 with TRBJ2-3; D gene ambiguous. The CDR3 loop spans 12 amino acids. The V gene lost 5 bases and the J gene lost 5 bases, with 8 bases spanning the gap. Germline V CDR1 and CDR2: MNHNY, SVGAGI (reference sequence). As DNA, the CDR3 is TGTGCCAGCAGTAGACTTGGAGATACGCAGTATTTT. Protein: CASSRLGDTQYF.

Worth noting for this clone: This specimen includes other DNA sequences encoding the same CDR3. V usage is TRBV19 and J usage is TRBJ2-5; TRBD2 aligns across 8 bases. V lost 6 bases and J lost 4; bases outside the gene matches: 4. The CDR3 is made up of 13 amino acids. Germline V CDR1 and CDR2: LNHDA, SQIVND (reference sequence). The CDR3 DNA is TGTGCCAGTAGCGGGAGGGCCTTAGAGACCCAGTACTTC. Protein sequence: CASSGRALETQYF.

The chain is built from TRBV18 and TRBJ1-1, with a tentative D call TRBD1 (6 bases). Trimming pared 4 bases from V and 7 bases from J, leaving 19 bases between. Germline CDR1 is KGHSH and CDR2 is LQKENI. This CDR3 has 15 residues. This CDR3 is CASSQDSISFGEAFF. The CDR3, as DNA: TGTGCCAGCTCACAGGACAGTATTTCGTTCGGTGAAGCTTTCTTT.

The chain couples TRBV5-1 to TRBJ2-1; TRBD2 agrees at 11 bases. The CDR3 loop spans 13 amino acids. V lost 6 bases and J lost 6; bases outside the gene matches: 2. Germline V gene sequence: CDR1 SGHRS, CDR2 YFSETQ. Here the CDR3 reads CASTGLAGNEQFF. CDR3 nucleotides: TGCGCCAGCACCGGACTAGCGGGCAATGAGCAGTTCTTC.

Written as DNA, the CDR3 is TGTGCCAGCAGCCGGGACATGCTAAGAGGGACTGAAGCTTTCTTT. Its protein product is CASSRDMLRGTEAFF. The rearrangement uses TRBV9 and TRBJ1-1; tentative D call: TRBD1 (6 bases). The CDR3 is made up of 15 amino acids. V lost 4 bases to trimming and J lost 5 bases, with 18 bases between them. Germline V lookup: CDR1 SGDLS, CDR2 YYNGEE.

The chain has TRBV11-2 and TRBJ2-4; D is perhaps TRBD2 (6 bases). Germline CDR1 reads SGHAT; CDR2 reads FQNNGV. V was pared by 3 bases and J by 7 bases, with 19 bases between. The CDR3 covers 16 residues. CDR3 protein: CASSLTGDISGNIQYF. The CDR3 DNA follows: TGTGCCAGCAGCTTGACGGGAGACATCTCGGGGAACATTCAGTACTTC.

This chain links TRBV19 with TRBJ2-1, with 16 bases aligning to TRBD2. CDR3 length: 15 amino acids. Germline CDR1 reads LNHDA; CDR2 reads SQIVND (reference sequence). Germline trimming cut 7 bases from V and 9 bases from J; bases unmatched to any gene: 6. CDR3 sequence: CASTMGLAGGGEQFF. The CDR3 nucleotides are TGTGCCAGTACCATGGGACTAGCGGGAGGGGGTGAGCAGTTCTTC.

This clone was detected a few times. This rearrangement joins TRBV29-1 to TRBJ1-1; D is possibly TRBD1 (5 bases). Looked up from germline, CDR1 is SQVTM and CDR2 is ANQGSEA. Trimming took off 1 base at V and 4 bases at J, with 10 bases between the two ends. This CDR3 comprises 13 residues. The CDR3: CSVEALRATEAFF. The CDR3 DNA follows: TGCAGCGTTGAAGCACTCAGGGCCACTGAAGCTTTCTTT.

This clone is a singleton in its sample. J is TRBJ1-6 and V is TRBV14, with D tentatively TRBD1 (6 bases). CDR3 length equals 14 residues. V lost 1 base, J lost 9 bases, and 10 bases lay in between. CDR1 and CDR2 from the germline V gene are SGHDN and FVKESK. The CDR3 loop reads CASSQAAGASPLHF. As DNA, the CDR3 is TGTGCCAGCAGCCAAGCAGCGGGGGCTTCACCCCTCCACTTT.

This clone turned up a few times. This sequence joins TRBV29-1 and TRBJ2-1, with 10 bases lining up with TRBD1. The CDR3 runs to 15 residues. V shed 4 bases and J 4 bases; nucleotides not matched to a gene: 7. From germline, CDR1 is SQVTM and CDR2 ANQGSEA. The CDR3 here is CSVVVLDRGYNEQFF. The CDR3 nucleotides are TGCAGCGTTGTTGTCCTGGACAGGGGGTACAATGAGCAGTTCTTC.

This chain connects TRBV5-6 to TRBJ2-5; weak D call: TRBD1 (6 bases). Germline CDR1 and CDR2: SGHDT and YYEEEE. Between the trimmed V and J ends, which lost 4 bases and 5 bases, there was a span of 15 bases. The CDR3 runs to 14 residues. The CDR3: CASSRGQWGETQYF. The CDR3 DNA reads as TGTGCCAGCAGCCGGGGACAATGGGGGGAGACCCAGTACTTC.